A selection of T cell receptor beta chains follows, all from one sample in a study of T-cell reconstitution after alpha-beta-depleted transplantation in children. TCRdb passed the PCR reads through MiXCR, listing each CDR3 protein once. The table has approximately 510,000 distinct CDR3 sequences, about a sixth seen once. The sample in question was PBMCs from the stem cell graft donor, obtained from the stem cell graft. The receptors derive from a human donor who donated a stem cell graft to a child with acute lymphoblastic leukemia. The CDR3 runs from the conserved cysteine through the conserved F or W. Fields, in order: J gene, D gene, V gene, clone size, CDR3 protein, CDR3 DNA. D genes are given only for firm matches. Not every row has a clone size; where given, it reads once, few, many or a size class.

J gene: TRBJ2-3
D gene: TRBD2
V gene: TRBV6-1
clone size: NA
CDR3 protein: CASSPGTTSTDTQYF
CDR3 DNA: TGTGCCAGCAGCCCTGGGACTACTAGCACAGATACGCAGTATTTT

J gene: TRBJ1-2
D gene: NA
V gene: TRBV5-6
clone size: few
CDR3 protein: CASSFWEGTDGYTF
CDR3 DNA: TGTGCCAGCAGCTTTTGGGAGGGGACCGATGGCTACACCTTC

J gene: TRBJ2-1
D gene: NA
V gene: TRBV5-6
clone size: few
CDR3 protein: CASSSHPGGGNEQFF
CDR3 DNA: TGTGCCAGCAGCTCCCATCCGGGTGGGGGCAATGAGCAGTTCTTC

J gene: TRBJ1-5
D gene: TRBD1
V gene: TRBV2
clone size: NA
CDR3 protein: CASRDRVGNQPQHF
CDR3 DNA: TGTGCCAGCAGAGACAGGGTTGGCAATCAGCCCCAGCATTTT

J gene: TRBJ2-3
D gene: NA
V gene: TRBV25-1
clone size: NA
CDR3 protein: CASSSNPDTQYF
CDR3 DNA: TGTGCCAGCAGTTCGAATCCAGATACGCAGTATTTT

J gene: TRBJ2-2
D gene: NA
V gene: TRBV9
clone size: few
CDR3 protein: CASSVGSDTGELFF
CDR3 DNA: TGTGCCAGCAGCGTTGGTAGCGACACCGGGGAGCTGTTTTTT

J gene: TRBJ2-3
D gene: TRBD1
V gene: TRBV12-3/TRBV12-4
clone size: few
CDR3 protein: CASRTGSTDTQYF
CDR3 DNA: TGTGCCAGCAGGACAGGGTCGACAGATACGCAGTATTTT

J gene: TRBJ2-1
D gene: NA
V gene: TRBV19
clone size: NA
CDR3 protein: CASSLTSVSNEQFF
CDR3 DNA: TGTGCCAGTAGTTTGACGTCGGTCAGCAATGAGCAGTTCTTC

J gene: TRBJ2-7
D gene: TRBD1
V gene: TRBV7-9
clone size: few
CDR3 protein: CASSFETGLTYEQYF
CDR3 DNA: TGTGCCAGCAGCTTTGAGACAGGGCTCACCTACGAGCAGTACTTC

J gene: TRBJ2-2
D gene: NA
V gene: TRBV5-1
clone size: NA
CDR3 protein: CASSLETGWNTGELFF
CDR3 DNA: TGCGCCAGCAGCTTGGAAACAGGGTGGAACACCGGGGAGCTGTTTTTT

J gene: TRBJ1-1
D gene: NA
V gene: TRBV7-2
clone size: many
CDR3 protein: CASSLGGGGTEAFF
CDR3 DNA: TGTGCCAGCAGCTTAGGGGGTGGGGGCACTGAAGCTTTCTTT

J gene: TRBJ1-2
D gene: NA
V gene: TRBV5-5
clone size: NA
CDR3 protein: CASSSRDTAYGYTF
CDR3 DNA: TGTGCCAGCAGCTCCCGGGACACGGCCTATGGCTACACCTTC

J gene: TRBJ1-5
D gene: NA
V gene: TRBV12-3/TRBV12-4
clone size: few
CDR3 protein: CASSSEQENQPQHF
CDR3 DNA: TGTGCCAGCAGTTCCGAACAGGAAAATCAGCCCCAGCATTTT

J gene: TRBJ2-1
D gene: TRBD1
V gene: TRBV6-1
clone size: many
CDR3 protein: CASSEELAGGKDEQFF
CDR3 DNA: TGTGCCAGCAGTGAGGAGTTGGCAGGGGGCAAGGATGAGCAGTTCTTC

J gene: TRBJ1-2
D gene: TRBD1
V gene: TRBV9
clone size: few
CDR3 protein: CASSVSQGARGYTF
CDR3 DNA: TGTGCCAGCAGCGTGTCTCAGGGGGCGCGGGGCTACACCTTC

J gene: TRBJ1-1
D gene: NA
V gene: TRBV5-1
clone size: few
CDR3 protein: CASSLEAGPEAFF
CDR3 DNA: TGCGCCAGCAGCTTGGAGGCGGGACCTGAAGCTTTCTTT

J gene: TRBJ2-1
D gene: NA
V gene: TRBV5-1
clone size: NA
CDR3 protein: CASSPGLEQFF
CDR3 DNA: TGCGCCAGCAGCCCCGGACTCGAGCAGTTCTTC

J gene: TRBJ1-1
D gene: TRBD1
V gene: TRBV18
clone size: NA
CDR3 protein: CASSPTRDRTGGTEAFF
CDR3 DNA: TGTGCCAGCTCACCGACAAGGGATCGGACAGGGGGCACTGAAGCTTTCTTT

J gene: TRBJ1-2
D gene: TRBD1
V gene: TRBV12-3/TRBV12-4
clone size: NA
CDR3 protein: CASSLMGQGALGYGYTF
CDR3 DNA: TGTGCCAGCAGTTTAATGGGACAGGGGGCGCTGGGCTATGGCTACACCTTC

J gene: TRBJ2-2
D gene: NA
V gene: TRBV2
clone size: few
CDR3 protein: CASRNVKGGELFF
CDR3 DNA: TGTGCCAGCAGGAACGTAAAGGGCGGGGAGCTGTTTTTT

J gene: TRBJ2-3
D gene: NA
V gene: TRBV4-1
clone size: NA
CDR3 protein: CASSEPASTDTQYF
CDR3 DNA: TGCGCCAGCAGCGAACCGGCAAGCACAGATACGCAGTATTTT

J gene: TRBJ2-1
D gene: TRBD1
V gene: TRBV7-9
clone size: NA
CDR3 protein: CASSSGQGSSYNEQFF
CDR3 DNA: TGTGCCAGCAGCTCGGGACAGGGGAGCTCCTACAATGAGCAGTTCTTC

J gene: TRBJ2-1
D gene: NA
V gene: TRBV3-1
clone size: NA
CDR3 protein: CASSLRTPRNGQFF
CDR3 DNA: TGTGCCAGCAGCCTTCGGACTCCTCGCAATGGGCAGTTCTTC

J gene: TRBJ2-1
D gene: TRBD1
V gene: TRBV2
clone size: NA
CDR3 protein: CASTLEGGAYNEQFF
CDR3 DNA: TGTGCCAGCACCCTGGAAGGGGGCGCCTACAATGAGCAGTTCTTC

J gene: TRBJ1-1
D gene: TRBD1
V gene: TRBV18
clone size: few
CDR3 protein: CASSPTDRGPNTEAFF
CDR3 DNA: TGTGCCAGCTCACCAACGGACAGGGGGCCGAACACTGAAGCTTTCTTT

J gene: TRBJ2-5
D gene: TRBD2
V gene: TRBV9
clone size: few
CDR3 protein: CASSVSAGAGGETQYF
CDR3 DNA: TGTGCCAGCAGCGTCTCGGCGGGAGCGGGCGGAGAGACCCAGTACTTC

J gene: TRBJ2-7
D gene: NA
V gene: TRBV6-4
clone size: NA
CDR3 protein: CASSVDLSYEQYF
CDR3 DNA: TGTGCCAGCAGTGTGGACTTGTCCTACGAGCAGTACTTC

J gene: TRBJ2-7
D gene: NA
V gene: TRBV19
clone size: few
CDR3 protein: CASGTASSYEQYF
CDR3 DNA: TGTGCCAGCGGGACCGCCAGCTCCTACGAGCAGTACTTC

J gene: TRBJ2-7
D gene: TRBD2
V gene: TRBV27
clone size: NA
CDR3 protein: CASSPQFGTSDSYEQYF
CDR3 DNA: TGTGCCAGCAGTCCCCAGTTTGGGACTAGCGACTCCTACGAGCAGTACTTC

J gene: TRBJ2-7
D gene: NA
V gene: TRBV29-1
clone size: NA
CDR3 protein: CSVEAYSYEQYF
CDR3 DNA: TGCAGCGTTGAGGCGTACTCCTACGAGCAGTACTTC

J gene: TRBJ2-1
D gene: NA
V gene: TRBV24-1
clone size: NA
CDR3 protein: CATSDPGLDQEQFF
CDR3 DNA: TGTGCCACCAGTGACCCGGGACTTGACCAGGAGCAGTTCTTC

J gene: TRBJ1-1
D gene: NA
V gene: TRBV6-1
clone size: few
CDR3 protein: CASRGKLVTEAFF
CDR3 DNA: TGTGCCAGCAGGGGTAAATTAGTCACTGAAGCTTTCTTT

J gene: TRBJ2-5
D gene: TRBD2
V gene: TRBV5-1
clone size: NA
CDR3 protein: CASSSGTSGSYETQYF
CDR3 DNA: TGCGCCAGCAGCTCCGGGACTAGCGGGAGTTATGAGACCCAGTACTTC